The sequence of this TCR beta chain was determined in a study of T cells after yellow fever vaccination. General study findings and limits: The booster response re-showed most primary clones: 96% CD4, approximately 90% CD8. Repertoires sorted by FACS could include abundant clonotypes that are contaminants from the bulk population.

This clonotype appeared many times. What it recognizes is unknown. For TCR, cDNA came from 5'RACE template switching, which added a universal primer site and UMIs. TCRdb reprocessed the 5' RACE reads with MiXCR, giving one entry per CDR3 protein. This table holds 90,000 to 150,000 distinct CDR3 sequences, approximately 7.1% found once. The CDR3 loop spans 12 amino acids. The germline V gene has CDR1 DFQATT and CDR2 SNEGSKA (reference sequence). The source was CD4+ T cells sorted from PBMCs, collected roughly seven weeks after the first yellow fever vaccination. The source of this sequence is a man aged 18 to 29 who received the YFV17D yellow fever vaccine. The chain couples TRBV20-1 to TRBJ2-5; either TRBD1 or TRBD2 may supply D (6 bases each). The CDR3 DNA reads as TGCAGCCAGAGGGGGGCAATAGAGACCCAGTACTTC. It specifies CSQRGAIETQYF.